This T cell receptor (beta chain) was captured by sequencing in a study of blood T cell repertoires in COVID-19. Original processing methods: Reference gene primer amplification yielded estimated nucleated cell counts. This table comes from immunoSEQ multiplex PCR, and its TCRdb copy is limited to in-frame clones, with some not included. The D gene and trimming were derived from the DNA, and the V and J assignments and clone size from that table. The profile shows 350,000 or so clones, about 91% of them singletons. Germline-derived CDR1 and CDR2 are SGHNT and YYREEE (reference sequence). The CDR3 has 14 amino acids. V was cut by 0 bases and J by 5 bases, with 11 bases left in between.

This chain connects TRBV5-4 to TRBJ2-5; maybe TRBD1 (6 bases). The specimen sequenced was peripheral blood. This clonotype was sampled from a young woman with COVID-19, enrolled during active disease. The CDR3 nucleotides are TGTGCCAGCAGCTTGGGTCGGCAGGGGGAGACCCAGTACTTC. Its protein is CASSLGRQGETQYF.